Below, 15 T cell receptor beta chains from the same sample are listed, as sequenced in a study of OX40 agonist ivuxolimab in advanced cancers. The method was immunoSEQ multiplex PCR; TCRdb's version includes in-frame clones alone and lacks a portion of them. The sample consists of around 40,000 clones, more than 75% of them appearing once. Specimen: CD4+ or CD8+ T cells sorted from blood, collected in a trial of the OX40 agonist ivuxolimab. These receptors were taken from an adult with an advanced solid tumor such as melanoma, head and neck, liver or kidney cancer.

This clone was counted only a few times. This sequence joins TRBV27 and TRBJ1-1; D remains unclear. Germline V gene lookup returns CDR1 MNHEY and CDR2 SMNVEV (reference sequence). CDR3 length: 17 amino acids. V lost 2 bases and J 5 bases, leaving 21 bases between the germline ends. The CDR3 DNA reads as TGTGCCAGCAGTTTAGCCCCCACGGGTAGGGTTCGGACTGAAGCTTTCTTT. Its protein product is CASSLAPTGRVRTEAFF.

In nucleotides, the CDR3 is TGTGCCAGCAGCCCATCCCCCGGGACAGCCTACGAGCAGTACTTC. Translation gives CASSPSPGTAYEQYF. The rearrangement links TRBV11-3 to TRBJ2-7; 7 bases agree with TRBD1. This CDR3 contains 15 residues. Germline V gives CDR1 SGHNT, CDR2 YENEEA. V gave up 5 bases and J gave up 2 bases; unmatched junction bases: 9.

The rearrangement joins TRBV27 to TRBJ2-1, with no clear D. The V gene's germline CDR1 is MNHEY and CDR2 SMNVEV (reference sequence). V was pared by 4 bases and J by 5 bases, with 18 bases between. There are 16 residues in the CDR3. The CDR3 coding sequence is TGTGCCAGCAGTTCCAGCCCCTCCGGTAGGGACAATGAGCAGTTCTTC. Translation gives CASSSSPSGRDNEQFF.

This rearrangement joins TRBV7-9 to TRBJ2-1, with 10 bases aligning to TRBD1. The CDR3 is 16 residues long. Unmatched junction bases numbered 9, after V lost 6 bases and J lost 4 bases. The germline CDR1 and CDR2 sequences are SEHNR and FQNEAQ (reference sequence). Written as DNA, the CDR3 is TGTGCCAGCAGATTAATCCGGGACAGGGGATACAATGAGCAGTTCTTC. It yields the protein CASRLIRDRGYNEQFF.

The chain uses TRBV27 and TRBJ1-1; D is uncertain. Per germline, CDR1 MNHEY and CDR2 SMNVEV (reference sequence). The CDR3 length is 13 residues. V shed 8 bases and J shed 3 bases, with 13 bases lying between them. The CDR3 nucleotides read TGTGCCAGCGCCTGGGAGCAACACACTGAAGCTTTCTTT. Residues: CASAWEQHTEAFF.

Within the sample, this clone is medium-sized (0.01 to 0.1%). The chain joins TRBV4-2 to TRBJ2-7, with D maybe TRBD2 (6 bases). The CDR3 has 15 amino acids. V was clipped by 0 bases and J by 5 bases, with 14 bases between them. The germline V gene has CDR1 LGHNA and CDR2 YNFKEQ. For the CDR3, the DNA is TGTGCCAGCAGCCAAGAGAACGTCCCGGGGGACGAGCAGTACTTC. Amino acids: CASSQENVPGDEQYF.

The chain has TRBV13 and TRBJ2-1; D might be TRBD2 (5 bases). CDR3 size: 14 residues. Trimming removed 1 base from V and 3 bases from J, with 7 bases in between. Germline V gene lookup returns CDR1 PRHDT and CDR2 FYEKMQ (reference sequence). The CDR3 DNA reads TGTGCCAGCAGCTTAGCTAGCCTCTACAATGAGCAGTTCTTC. Translating gives CASSLASLYNEQFF.

This chain links TRBV6-5 with TRBJ2-1; 8 bases align to TRBD2. Germline CDR1 and CDR2: MNHEY and SVGAGI. V lost 5 bases and J lost 8; bases outside the gene matches: 11. This CDR3 is built from 15 residues. The CDR3 DNA reads as TGTGCCAGCAGTGCCGGAACTAGCGGTAGGGATGAGCAGTTCTTC. Translated, it gives CASSAGTSGRDEQFF.

V gene TRBV6-1 combines with J gene TRBJ1-2; no clear D gene. The CDR3 totals 13 residues. Germline V lookup: CDR1 MNHNS, CDR2 SASEGT. V gave up 3 bases and J gave up 5 bases, with 10 bases separating them. The chain's CDR3 is CASSETELYGYTF. The CDR3 DNA sequence: TGTGCCAGCAGTGAGACGGAACTGTATGGCTACACCTTC.

The gene calls are TRBV10-3 and TRBJ1-1; D possibly corresponds to TRBD1 (6 bases). The length of the CDR3 is 13 residues. V lost 3 bases, J lost 4 bases, and 9 bases lay in between. CDR1 and CDR2 (germline): ENHRY, SYGVKD. The CDR3 DNA reads as TGTGCCATCAGTGAAGGGGGGGGCACTGAAGCTTTCTTT. Translating gives CAISEGGGTEAFF.

This clone was found once. The CDR3 region has the DNA TGTGCCAGCAGCGCTCGACTAGCTGATGAGCAGTTCTTC. This encodes CASSARLADEQFF. The genes are TRBV7-6 and TRBJ2-1; 7 bases line up with TRBD2. V shed 5 bases and J 8 bases; nucleotides not matched to a gene: 6. The CDR3 is 13 residues long. Germline lookup yields CDR1 SGHVS and CDR2 FNYEAQ.

This rearrangement joins TRBV30 to TRBJ2-3, with 8 bases fitting TRBD2. This CDR3 has 14 amino acids. The germline V gene has CDR1 GTSNPN and CDR2 SVGIG (reference sequence). V shed 4 bases, J shed 6 bases, and the junction held 9 bases outside the gene matches. In nucleotides, the CDR3 is TGTGCCTGGAACACGGGACTAGTTTCGGATACGCAGTATTTT. Its protein is CAWNTGLVSDTQYF.

This chain connects TRBV21-1 to TRBJ1-2. TRBV21-1 is given as a pseudogene. The CDR3 sequence is 14 residues long. The CDR3 DNA is TGTGCCAGCAGCAAAGGGGCGGGGAAGTATGGCTACACCTTC. This gives the protein CASSKGAGKYGYTF.

This clone was seen a single time. The V call is TRBV11-2, the J call TRBJ2-3; TRBD1 or TRBD2 may be the D gene (6 bases each). In germline, CDR1 is SGHAT, CDR2 FQNNGV. Trimming stripped 11 bases from V and 6 bases from J, with 18 bases between. The CDR3 runs 13 residues. As DNA, the CDR3 is TGTGCCTCACAGAAGGGGGGCGGGGATACGCAGTATTTT. Protein product: CASQKGGGDTQYF.

As to this clone: The same CDR3 also results from other DNA sequences found in this sample. In DNA, the CDR3 is TGTGCCAGTAGTATAGGCACATCCGCCTCCTACGAGCAGTACTTC. Protein product: CASSIGTSASYEQYF. The rearrangement links TRBV19 to TRBJ2-7; no firm D call. The germline gives CDR1 LNHDA, CDR2 SQIVND (reference sequence). The CDR3 length is 15 residues. The V end lost 1 base, the J end lost 0 bases, and 10 bases lay between the germline ends.